A single sample is the source of the 5 T cell receptor beta chains below, sequenced in a study of OX40 agonist ivuxolimab in advanced cancers. TCRdb's copy holds only in-frame clones and misses some; the assay was immunoSEQ multiplex PCR. The data hold about 70,000 clones, with 85% to 90% observed a single time. Material: CD4+ or CD8+ T cells sorted from blood, obtained in a trial of the OX40 agonist ivuxolimab. The receptors originated from an adult with an advanced solid tumor such as melanoma, head and neck, liver or kidney cancer.

The rearrangement links TRBV11-2 to TRBJ2-7; no definite D call. Germline lookup yields CDR1 SGHAT and CDR2 FQNNGV. This CDR3 region has 14 residues. V was clipped by 1 base and J by 3 bases, with 10 bases between them. The CDR3 DNA follows: TGTGCCAGCAGCTTAGGGCAGGTAGTCTACGAGCAGTACTTC. It translates to CASSLGQVVYEQYF.

This chain joins TRBV27 and TRBJ2-2, with 11 bases that match TRBD1. Germline V gives CDR1 MNHEY, CDR2 SMNVEV (reference sequence). After removal of 5 bases from V and 3 bases from J, the junction contained 11 bases not matched to a gene. The length of the CDR3 is 18 residues. The CDR3 DNA sequence: TGTGCCAGCAGTAAACGGACAGGGGGCAAATCAGACACCGGGGAGCTGTTTTTT. Translating gives CASSKRTGGKSDTGELFF.

V is TRBV6-5 and J is TRBJ1-1; D gene ambiguous. V was clipped by 8 bases and J by 1 base, with 5 bases between them. This CDR3 has 11 amino acids. The germline gives CDR1 MNHEY, CDR2 SVGAGI. CDR3 region: CASAGNTEAFF. As DNA, the CDR3 is TGTGCCAGCGCGGGGAACACTGAAGCTTTCTTT.

The chain's CDR3 is CASSTKGGHNQPQHF. For the CDR3, the DNA is TGTGCCAGCAGCACGAAAGGAGGCCACAATCAGCCCCAGCATTTT. The J gene is TRBJ1-5, the V gene TRBV6-1; D call uncertain. Trimming stripped 6 bases from V and 3 bases from J, with 15 bases between. This CDR3 has 15 amino acids. Per germline, CDR1 MNHNS and CDR2 SASEGT.

In DNA, the CDR3 is TGCGCCAGCAGCACCATGACAGCGACGTTTGCCTATGGCTACACCTTC. It yields the protein CASSTMTATFAYGYTF. V is TRBV5-1 and J is TRBJ1-2; D may be TRBD1 (5 bases). In germline, CDR1 is SGHRS, CDR2 YFSETQ. The CDR3 length is 16 residues. Trimming stripped 4 bases from V and 4 bases from J, with 20 bases between.